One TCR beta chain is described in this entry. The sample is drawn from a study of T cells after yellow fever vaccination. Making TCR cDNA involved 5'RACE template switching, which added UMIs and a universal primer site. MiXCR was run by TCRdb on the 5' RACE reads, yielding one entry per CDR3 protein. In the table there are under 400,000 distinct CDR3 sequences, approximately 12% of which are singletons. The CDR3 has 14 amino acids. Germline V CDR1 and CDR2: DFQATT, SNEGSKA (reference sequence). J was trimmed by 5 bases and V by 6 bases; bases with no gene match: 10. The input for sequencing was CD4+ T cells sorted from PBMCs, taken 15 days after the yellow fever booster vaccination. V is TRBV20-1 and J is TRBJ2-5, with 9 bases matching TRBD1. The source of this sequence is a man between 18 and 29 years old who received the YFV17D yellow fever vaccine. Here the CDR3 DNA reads TGCAGTGCGACTCCGGGACAGGGCCACGAGACCCAGTACTTC. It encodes CSATPGQGHETQYF.